This entry concerns a single T cell receptor beta chain. An end of the junction differs from the germline gene, which may be a read error. The data belong to a study of blood T cell repertoires in COVID-19. At the level of the study: There were acute and convalescent COVID-19 samples, and they came from the United States, Italy and Spain. T cells, B-cell-depleted T cells, or PBMCs supplied cDNA or gDNA.

Per the original methods: From reference gene primer amplification, estimates of nucleated cell counts were derived. Data came from immunoSEQ multiplex PCR; TCRdb stores just in-frame clones and leaves some out. V, J and clone size are taken as reported in that table, and D and trimming were inferred from the DNA itself. The table shows nearly 90,000 clones, with approximately 75% occurring only once. The CDR3 is 15 residues long. The germline gives CDR1 ENHRY, CDR2 SYGVKD. Sequencing was done on a sample of peripheral blood. The gene calls are TRBV10-3 and TRBJ2-7; 7 bases fit TRBD1. The receptor was derived from a woman of 80 years or more with acute or convalescent COVID-19. DNA for the CDR3: TGTGCCATCAGTGAGTCTCAAGAGACAGGGCCCTTTGATTCCTTC. It translates to CAISESQETGPFDSF.